The T cell receptor (beta chain) under discussion was sequenced for a study of T cell repertoires in cytomegalovirus infection. TCRdb re-called the reads through MiXCR, storing one row per CDR3 protein. The top ten hold around 15% of the sample, which has 350,000 to 500,000 distinct CDR3 sequences, roughly 30% seen once. Trimming cost V 6 bases and J 1 base, with 12 bases left between them. CDR3 size: 14 residues. Germline V gene sequence: CDR1 MDHEN, CDR2 SYDVKM. In its sample, this clonotype was seen many times. Sequenced: PBMCs. This TCR derives from a human donor in good health (CMV status not recorded). Some clones in this sample may be carry-over from other donors' samples. J is TRBJ1-2 and V is TRBV28; possible D gene TRBD1, 6 bases. The CDR3 sequence is CASSKGHFNYGYTF. CDR3 sequence (DNA): TGTGCCAGCAGCAAGGGACATTTTAACTATGGCTACACCTTC.